This T cell receptor (beta chain) originates from a study of CD8 T cells in ankylosing spondylitis. For TCR beta, libraries came from quantitative 5'-RACE with molecular barcodes. Via MiXCR, TCRdb re-called the 5' RACE reads, giving one row per CDR3 protein. The sample holds about 440,000 distinct CDR3 sequences, 17% seen once. On this clonotype itself: The antigen is undetermined.

Study-level results: Earlier reports found some motif variants in synovial fluid and blood in reactive arthritis. Among TCR beta sequences, a motif of several highly homologous variants appeared characteristic of ankylosing spondylitis blood. Reportedly, significant enrichment of disease-linked clones occurred in matched ankylosing spondylitis synovial fluid. Disease-linked clones bore a CD8+ phenotype and were relatively rare in peripheral blood.

Material: blood, either unsorted or a sorted T cell fraction (not recorded which). This TCR was sampled from a male donor with ankylosing spondylitis.

The CDR3 DNA reads TGTGCCAGCAGTGCCGGGCGACAGGGGAGGAATGGCTACACCTTC. It translates to CASSAGRQGRNGYTF. This chain links TRBV2 with TRBJ1-2, with 8 bases matching TRBD1. Per the germline V gene, CDR1 is SNHLY and CDR2 is FYNNEI. This CDR3 comprises 15 residues. With V trimmed by 4 bases and J by 6 bases, 10 bases remained unmatched. The full variable domain, completed using reference TRBV2 and TRBJ1-2, is EPEVTQTPSHQVTQMGQEVILRCVPISNHLYFYWYRQILGQKVEFLVSFYNNEISEKSEIFDDQFSVERPDGSNFTLKIRSTKLEDSAMYFCASSAGRQGRNGYTFGSGTRLTVV.